This T cell receptor (beta chain) was profiled in a study of beta chain features in type 1 diabetes. Broader study findings: Shorter templates might be favored by PCR, and equally so in patients and in controls. Shortening that was moderate but significant affected the TCRB CDR3s of Type 1 diabetes patients in all four CD4+ subsets. The similarity of naive, central memory and Treg TCRB repertoires appeared greater among patients than among healthy donors.

The CDR3 is 14 residues long. CDR1 and CDR2 from the germline V gene are MDHEN and SYDVKM. V shed 2 bases, J shed 11 bases, and the junction held 9 bases outside the gene matches. The sequenced template was cDNA made from the entire isolated RNA. Sequencing was performed with immunoSEQ multiplex PCR; in TCRdb, only in-frame clones are kept and a portion is missing. The table records around 690,000 clones, 9.5% to 15% of them present only once. This clone was seen more than once but under ten times. The antigen is undetermined. Donors underwent one heparinised blood draw, 95 to 150 mL on average. Isolation of CD4+ naive, central memory, regulatory and stem cell-like memory cells was achieved by sorting via CD45RO/CCR7/CD25/CD127/CD95/CD27.

The sequenced sample consisted of naive CD4+ T cells from blood. This TCR was sampled from a man aged 25-45 years with type 1 diabetes. The chain carries TRBV28 and TRBJ1-5; 7 positions match TRBD1. The CDR3 nucleotides are TGTGCCAGCAGTTTAGCAGGGGGAAGGTGGTCCCAGCATTTT. Translation gives CASSLAGGRWSQHF.